These 25 T cell receptor beta chains came from one sample sequenced in a study of blood T cells in healthy people across ages. The use of a sample-barcoded 5' primer and a J-beta primer mix characterized a second PCR of roughly 7 to 12 cycles. TCRdb recomputed calls from the 5' RACE reads with MiXCR, one row per CDR3 protein. The table records approximately 900,000 distinct CDR3 sequences, around 29% of them present only once. In addition, the sample was reused for a study of T cells of mothers and their children.

Sequencing used blood. These receptors were collected from a woman in her forties in good health.

The table lists this clonotype with a few counts. The V and J genes are TRBV9 and TRBJ2-5; 13 nucleotides agree with TRBD2. The CDR3 is 20 residues long. V lost 4 bases, J lost 5 bases, and 20 bases stayed unmatched. Germline CDR1 is SGDLS and CDR2 is YYNGEE. The CDR3 is CASSPEGYTSGGAGDETQYF. In DNA form, the CDR3 reads TGTGCCAGCAGCCCAGAGGGGTACACTAGCGGGGGGGCCGGGGACGAGACCCAGTACTTC.

The chain links TRBV2 to TRBJ1-1; perhaps TRBD1 as D (6 bases). The CDR3 sequence is 14 residues long. V was cut by 6 bases and J by 0 bases, with 11 bases left in between. Germline V gives CDR1 SNHLY, CDR2 FYNNEI. The CDR3 reads CASRRRGVNTEAFF. The CDR3 nucleotides read TGTGCCAGCAGGCGAAGGGGGGTGAACACTGAAGCTTTCTTT.

This clonotype came up a few times. V usage is TRBV4-1 and J usage is TRBJ2-7, with D possibly being TRBD1 (6 bases). V was shortened by 4 bases and J by 1 base, with 8 bases between the two germline ends. CDR3 size: 13 residues. CDR1 is MGHRA, CDR2 YSYEKL, per germline. CDR3 in DNA: TGCGCCAGCAGCCGGGACAAGTCCTACGAGCAGTACTTC. As protein: CASSRDKSYEQYF.

The chain links TRBV20-1 to TRBJ2-5, with 9 bases aligning to TRBD2. Trimming took 0 bases from V and 5 from J; bases not matched to a gene: 10. The CDR3 extends over 16 amino acids. Germline CDR1 and CDR2: DFQATT and SNEGSKA (reference sequence). CDR3: CSARDGASGDFETQYF. The CDR3 nucleotides read TGCAGTGCTAGAGATGGGGCTAGCGGGGATTTCGAGACCCAGTACTTC.

As to this clonotype: Mismatch with germline at one junction end may stem from a read error. The V and J genes are TRBV12-3 or TRBV12-4 and TRBJ1-4, with D possibly TRBD1 on 5 matching bases. CDR3 length: 13 amino acids. The CDR3 here is CASSVRGGEKRFF. CDR3 nucleotide sequence: TGTGCCAGCAGTGTAAGGGGAGGAGAAAAACGGTTTTTT.

The V and J genes are TRBV3-1 and TRBJ2-7; 8 bases match TRBD1. Trimming removed 2 bases from V and 2 bases from J; junction bases left unmatched: 14. CDR1 and CDR2 (germline): LGHDT, YNNKEL (reference sequence). The CDR3 has 18 amino acids. Written as DNA, the CDR3 is TGTGCCAGCAGCCAAATCCTTGAGAGACAGGGGATAGCCTACGAGCAGTACTTC. This encodes CASSQILERQGIAYEQYF.

This clonotype was recorded many times. The chain uses TRBV20-1 and TRBJ2-5; TRBD1 matches 9 bases. This CDR3 spans 16 amino acids. Germline CDR1 is DFQATT and CDR2 is SNEGSKA (reference sequence). V dropped 5 bases and J dropped 2; count of bases not matched to a gene: 12. As DNA, the CDR3 is TGCAGTGCTCCGCTTATTCCGGGACAGGGTCAAGAGACCCAGTACTTC. Protein product: CSAPLIPGQGQETQYF.

This clonotype was detected ten times or more. This chain uses TRBV15 with TRBJ2-7, with 7 bases identical to TRBD1. The CDR3 runs to 12 residues. The V and J ends lost 5 bases and 6 bases, in that order; junction bases with no gene match: 4. Germline assignment: CDR1 LNHNV and CDR2 YYDKDF (reference sequence). The CDR3: CATSATGSEQYF. In nucleotides, the CDR3 is TGTGCCACCAGCGCGACAGGGTCCGAGCAGTACTTC.

There are many counts of this clonotype. At one end, the junction sequence differs from germline, possibly due to a read error. This chain joins TRBV5-1 and TRBJ1-1, with a weak D call TRBD1 (6 bases). Germline CDR1 and CDR2: SGHRS and YFSETQ. This CDR3 has 15 amino acids. CDR3 sequence reads: CASSLGQGMNTEAFF. CDR3 nucleotide sequence: TGTGCCAGCAGCTTAGGCCAGGGGATGAACACTGAAGCTTTCTTT. Full variable domain (outside the CDR3, taken from reference TRBV5-1 and TRBJ1-1): KAGVTQTPRYLIKTRGQQVTLSCSPISGHRSVSWYQQTPGQGLQFLFEYFSETQRNKGNFPGRFSGRQFSNSRSEMNVSTLELGDSALYLCASSLGQGMNTEAFFGQGTRLTVV.

This clonotype was counted only a few times. A read error may produce the germline difference seen at one junction end. The rearrangement links TRBV28 to TRBJ1-5; D is perhaps TRBD1 (5 bases). This CDR3 region has 15 residues. Looked up from germline, CDR1 is MDHEN and CDR2 is SYDVKM. CDR3 sequence (DNA): TGTACCAGCAGCCCTGGGGCGAAAGGCAATCAGCCCCAGCATTTT. It yields the protein CTSSPGAKGNQPQHF.

A few counts support this clonotype. This chain links TRBV5-5 with TRBJ1-4; D ambiguous. Per germline, CDR1 SGHKS and CDR2 YYEKEE (reference sequence). V dropped 4 bases and J dropped 3 bases, with 13 bases sitting between them. This CDR3 region has 15 residues. CDR3 sequence reads: CASSVDRPPNEKLFF. The CDR3 region has the DNA TGTGCCAGCAGCGTTGATCGGCCGCCTAATGAAAAACTGTTTTTT.

This clonotype has ten or more counts. The CDR3 sequence is CSGMIDGQFF. The CDR3 coding sequence is TGCAGCGGCATGATTGATGGGCAGTTCTTC. The chain recombines TRBV29-1 with TRBJ2-1; D gene unclear. The CDR3 has 10 residues. Trimming shortened V by 7 bases and J by 12 bases, and 13 bases separated the two germline ends. Germline assignment: CDR1 SQVTM and CDR2 ANQGSEA.

This clonotype has at least ten counts. The gene calls are TRBV27 and TRBJ2-1, with 11 positions matching TRBD1. With 4 bases clipped from V and 9 bases from J, the junction kept 5 bases outside the gene matches. In germline, CDR1 is MNHEY, CDR2 SMNVEV (reference sequence). There are 14 residues in the CDR3. The CDR3 nucleotides read TGTGCCAGCAGTTCCGGGACAGGGGGTGTTGAGCAGTTCTTC. Amino acids: CASSSGTGGVEQFF.

The V and J genes are TRBV5-1 and TRBJ2-5; D remains unclear. The J call may be mistaken, given a closer DNA end match to TRBJ2-7. CDR1 and CDR2 from the germline V gene are SGHRS and YFSETQ. The CDR3 extends over 13 amino acids. CDR3 region: CASTSSPECEQYF. The CDR3 DNA reads as TGCGCCAGCACCTCAAGCCCAGAATGCGAGCAGTACTTC.

For this clonotype: A much larger clone sits a single nucleotide away, making a read error possible. This rearrangement joins TRBV4-3 to TRBJ2-7; D gene unclear. The CDR3 covers 15 residues. Germline values: CDR1 LGHNA, CDR2 YSLEER. The V end was cut by 4 bases, the J end by 6 bases, with 19 bases between. For the CDR3, the DNA is TGCGCCAGCAGCCTCGCAGTTGTACAGCCGACCGAGCAGTACTTC. Protein sequence: CASSLAVVQPTEQYF.

This clonotype was counted many times. The genes are TRBV27 and TRBJ1-2; a possible D gene is TRBD1 (5 bases). CDR3 length: 13 amino acids. Germline CDR1 and CDR2: MNHEY and SMNVEV (reference sequence). V lost 5 bases, J lost 4 bases, and 11 bases lay in between. The CDR3 coding sequence is TGTGCCAGCAGTCCCCGGGGCGCCTATGGCTACACCTTC. Translated: CASSPRGAYGYTF.

This chain joins TRBV10-3 and TRBJ1-5; a weak D match, TRBD1 (5 bases). The CDR3 contains 14 residues. Trimming shortened V by 4 bases and J by 4 bases, and 11 bases separated the two germline ends. Germline CDR1 ENHRY, CDR2 SYGVKD. In nucleotides, the CDR3 is TGTGCCATCAGTGGATGGGGGGTGAATCAGCCCCAGCATTTT. Protein: CAISGWGVNQPQHF.

This clonotype was detected ten times or more. The CDR3 DNA sequence: TGTGCCAGCAGTTCTGGACTAGCGGGGGGGCCTAGGGATGAGCAGTTCTTC. The encoded protein is CASSSGLAGGPRDEQFF. This chain joins TRBV12-3 or TRBV12-4 and TRBJ2-1, with 15 bases matching TRBD2. This CDR3 contains 17 residues. Unmatched junction bases numbered 9, after V lost 4 bases and J lost 8 bases.

In its sample, this clonotype was seen a few times. This rearrangement joins TRBV28 to TRBJ2-1; no clear D. This CDR3 contains 12 residues. Trimming stripped 2 bases from V and 10 bases from J, with 9 bases between. The germline CDR1 and CDR2 sequences are MDHEN and SYDVKM. The CDR3 coding sequence is TGTGCCAGCAGTTTAGCTGGTTGCGAGCAGTTCTTC. This sequence encodes CASSLAGCEQFF.

V and J are TRBV7-9 and TRBJ2-7, with D hard to call. The J call may be incorrect, as the DNA end agrees better with TRBJ2-5. The CDR3 has 12 amino acids. CDR1 is SEHNR, CDR2 FQNEAQ, per germline (reference sequence). The CDR3 reads CASSDGRETQYF. CDR3 DNA sequence: TGTGCCAGCAGCGATGGGCGCGAGACCCAGTACTTC.

The count of this clonotype is one. This may come from a read error, since a much larger clone is one base off. V usage is TRBV20-1 and J usage is TRBJ2-6; D is undetermined. The germline V gene encodes CDR1 DFQATT and CDR2 SNEGSKA (reference sequence). The ends were cut back, 5 bases at V and 5 bases at J, with 16 bases in the middle. This CDR3 comprises 15 residues. In DNA, the CDR3 is TGCAGTGCTCCCACCCAGGCAGCTAGGGCCAACGTCCTGACTTTC. Its protein product is CSAPTQAARANVLTF.

This clonotype was observed a handful of times. The rearrangement joins TRBV28 to TRBJ1-2, with 9 bases that match TRBD1. J was trimmed by 5 bases and V by 6 bases; bases with no gene match: 4. CDR3 length: 13 amino acids. CDR1 and CDR2 (germline): MDHEN, SYDVKM. The CDR3 spells CASRRQGVYGYTF. Here the CDR3 DNA reads TGTGCCAGCAGGCGACAGGGGGTTTATGGCTACACCTTC.

Remarks on this clonotype: This sequence may be a read error, since a much larger clone differs from it by one base. The rearrangement links TRBV4-3 to TRBJ2-1; D uncertain. The DNA matches TRBJ2-7 better at its end, which makes the J call doubtful. The CDR3 sequence is 15 residues long. Looked up from germline, CDR1 is LGHNA and CDR2 is YSLEER. Here the CDR3 reads CASSQGLSSYNEQYF. CDR3 DNA sequence: TGCGCCAGCAGCCAAGGATTAAGCTCCTACAATGAGCAGTACTTC.

As for this clonotype: A read error may be the cause here, since a much bigger clone is one base away. This chain uses TRBV14 with TRBJ2-1; D not resolved. Germline V gives CDR1 SGHDN, CDR2 FVKESK. This CDR3 has 15 residues. Trimming pared 1 base from V and 10 bases from J, leaving 17 bases between. The DNA of the CDR3 is TGTGCCAGCAGCCAAGTAAGAGGTCAGACCTACGAGCAGTTCTTC. Protein: CASSQVRGQTYEQFF.

The rearrangement links TRBV7-3 to TRBJ2-1; D might be TRBD2 (5 bases). The germline gives CDR1 SGHTA, CDR2 FQGTGA. The V end was cut by 5 bases, the J end by 4 bases, with 18 bases between. This CDR3 has 16 residues. CDR3 bases: TGTGCCAGCAGCCTACGGACTCTTTCGGGGTACAATGAGCAGTTCTTC. Translation gives CASSLRTLSGYNEQFF. The full variable domain, rest sourced from reference TRBV7-3 and TRBJ2-1, is GAGVSQTPSNKVTEKGKYVELRCDPISGHTALYWYRQSLGQGPEFLIYFQGTGAADDSGLPNDRFFAVRPEGSVSTLKIQRTERGDSAVYLCASSLRTLSGYNEQFFGPGTRLTVL.